The 8 T cell receptor beta chains reported below all come from one sample, sequenced in a study of cytomegalovirus exposure and HLA in healthy donors. PCR was performed using 60 Vbeta and 13 Jbeta primers. The method was immunoSEQ multiplex PCR; TCRdb's version includes in-frame clones alone and lacks a portion of them. Among 150,000 to 200,000 clones listed, around 75% were seen once. The sequenced sample was PBMCs. These receptors came from a woman aged 45-65 years in good health and CMV-seronegative.

V gene TRBV7-3 combines with J gene TRBJ1-2, with D hard to call. Germline CDR1 is SGHTA and CDR2 is FQGTGA. This CDR3 is 14 amino acids long. V lost 6 bases and J 4 bases, leaving 15 bases between the germline ends. CDR3 DNA sequence: TGTGCCAGCAGTTACAGTTCGACACCCTATGGCTACACCTTC. Its protein is CASSYSSTPYGYTF. The full variable domain, its missing parts supplied by reference TRBV7-3 and TRBJ1-2, is GAGVSQTPSNKVTEKGKYVELRCDPISGHTALYWYRQSLGQGPEFLIYFQGTGAADDSGLPNDRFFAVRPEGSVSTLKIQRTERGDSAVYLCASSYSSTPYGYTFGSGTRLTVV.

This clone has a handful of counts. The genes are TRBV5-5 and TRBJ1-4; 10 positions agree with TRBD1. J was trimmed by 8 bases and V by 2 bases; bases with no gene match: 6. The CDR3 spans 15 residues. CDR1 is SGHKS and CDR2 is YYEKEE in the germline V gene (reference sequence). The CDR3 loop reads CASSFGTGEGEKLFF. In DNA, the CDR3 is TGTGCCAGCAGCTTCGGGACAGGGGAGGGGGAAAAACTGTTTTTT.

The genes are TRBV19 and TRBJ2-7; 9 bases are a match to TRBD1. The CDR3 has 15 amino acids. The germline gives CDR1 LNHDA, CDR2 SQIVND (reference sequence). V shed 6 bases, J shed 2 bases, and the junction held 8 bases outside the gene matches. The CDR3 loop is CASRSGTGNAYEQYF. The CDR3 nucleotides are TGTGCCAGTAGATCCGGGACAGGGAATGCCTACGAGCAGTACTTC. The full variable domain, its missing parts supplied by reference TRBV19 and TRBJ2-7, is DGGITQSPKYLFRKEGQNVTLSCEQNLNHDAMYWYRQDPGQGLRLIYYSQIVNDFQKGDIAEGYSVSREKKESFPLTVTSAQKNPTAFYLCASRSGTGNAYEQYFGPGTRLTVT.

The chain carries TRBV4-2 and TRBJ2-2, with a weak D call TRBD1 (6 bases). The V gene's germline CDR1 is LGHNA and CDR2 YNFKEQ. Trimming removed 1 base from V and 5 bases from J, with 11 bases in between. The CDR3 consists of 15 residues. The CDR3 coding sequence is TGTGCCAGCAGCCAAGTCACAGGGTTAACCGGGGAGCTGTTTTTT. Its translation: CASSQVTGLTGELFF.

The gene calls are TRBV12-5 and TRBJ2-7, with 10 bases aligning to TRBD1. CDR1 and CDR2 from the germline V gene are LGHNT and FRNRAP. This CDR3 spans 15 amino acids. The junction had 5 bases not matched to a gene; V was cut back by 0 bases and J by 6 bases. In DNA form, the CDR3 reads TGTGCTAGTGGTTTGGTAAGGGGGACAGGGGCCGAGCAGTACTTC. The encoded protein is CASGLVRGTGAEQYF.

The chain employs TRBV5-1 and TRBJ1-2, with 9 bases matching TRBD1. Per germline, CDR1 SGHRS and CDR2 YFSETQ. This CDR3 is 17 amino acids long. Trimming at V came to 1 base and at J to 0 bases, leaving 7 bases not matched to a gene. CDR3 loop: CASSLTGGLPSNYGYTF. The CDR3, as DNA: TGCGCCAGCAGCTTGACAGGGGGCTTACCCTCTAACTATGGCTACACCTTC. Drawing the rest from reference TRBV5-1 and TRBJ1-2, the complete variable domain is KAGVTQTPRYLIKTRGQQVTLSCSPISGHRSVSWYQQTPGQGLQFLFEYFSETQRNKGNFPGRFSGRQFSNSRSEMNVSTLELGDSALYLCASSLTGGLPSNYGYTFGSGTRLTVV.

A single count supports this clone. This chain uses TRBV14 with TRBJ2-1, with 11 nucleotides matching TRBD2. CDR1 and CDR2 (germline): SGHDN, FVKESK. CDR3 size: 17 residues. V gave up 0 bases and J gave up 3 bases; unmatched junction bases: 4. The CDR3 region is CASSQELAGASYNEQFF. The DNA for the CDR3 is TGTGCCAGCAGCCAAGAACTAGCGGGGGCCAGCTACAATGAGCAGTTCTTC.

The chain has TRBV5-1 and TRBJ1-4, with D uncertain. Germline-derived CDR1 and CDR2 are SGHRS and YFSETQ. This CDR3 has 14 residues. Trimming took 5 bases from V and 0 from J, leaving 8 bases between them. The CDR3 DNA is TGCGCCAGCAGGATTGCAGCAACTAATGAAAAACTGTTTTTT. Protein: CASRIAATNEKLFF.